This is a list of T cell receptor beta chains from one sample in a study of PD-L1 blockade in urothelial cancer. Assay used: immunoSEQ multiplex PCR; TCRdb lists only in-frame clones, some missing. Here the sample spans 53,000 or so clones, more than 75% being singletons. This sample comprised PBMCs, obtained around atezolizumab (anti-PD-L1) treatment. The origin of the receptors is a man aged 60-69 years with urothelial cancer. Both conserved end residues are trimmed from each CDR3. A D gene is named only where the DNA matches it firmly.

V,D,CDR3
TRBV2,.,ASRTDPMNTEAF
TRBV2,TRBD2,ASGHGRGGNNEQF
TRBV12-5,.,ASGLVLPGTQY
TRBV6-5,.,ASSPGLDEQY
TRBV5-1,TRBD1,ASSLGQGAYNEQF
TRBV5-1,.,ASRYGGQGDTEAF
TRBV2,TRBD1,ASSHGTESNQPQH
TRBV9,TRBD1,ASSVETGTGGRVGNSPLH
TRBV2,TRBD2,ASSFSLLAGGEETQY
TRBV11-2,TRBD2,ASSLVPRLAGVGEQF
TRBV6-5,TRBD1,ASSYSRGQGYSPLH
TRBV28,TRBD2,ASLRRGGEQY
TRBV5-1,TRBD1,ASSPPGQALAT
TRBV9,.,ASSRGGNQPQH
TRBV6-5,TRBD1,ASSYRGRYGYT
TRBV21-1,.,ASTRPESGRANPGELF
TRBV18,.,ASSSQWNTEAF
TRBV19,TRBD2,ASSKGLAGYNEQF
TRBV28,TRBD1,ATTRGGQGRAGELF
TRBV19,.,ASSYLYNEQF
TRBV19,.,ASSAPGTDTQY
TRBV25-1,.,ASSERENYEQY